This entry is about one T cell receptor (beta chain). Its antigen remains unknown. TCRdb re-derived calls from the 5' RACE reads in MiXCR, one entry per CDR3 protein. The sample has roughly 500,000 distinct CDR3 sequences; roughly a fifth are singletons. V was shortened by 2 bases and J by 7 bases, with 24 bases between the two germline ends. The CDR3 sequence is 18 residues long. Looked up from germline, CDR1 is MNHEY and CDR2 is SVGAGI. This entry comes from a study of identical twins. Study findings and constraints: Twins' excess sharing was less marked for out-of-frame beta sequences. Cord blood beta clonotypes present at high abundance carried fewer insertions; no such pattern appeared in memory repertoires.

The same specimen was also included in a second study, on T cells expressing NK-cell markers. That source adds: Sorted CD3+CD56-NKG2C+, CD3+CD56+NKG2C+ and CD3+CD56+NKG2C- T cells supplied the TCR beta repertoires. Among a handful of donors, these clonotypes also ranked first in the CD3+CD56-NKG2C+ fraction.

The receptor's source is a woman under 30 in good health. This rearrangement joins TRBV6-5 to TRBJ2-4, with D possibly matching TRBD1 (5 bases). Sequenced: CD4+ T cells sorted from blood. CDR3 protein: CASSYRLGQPSKENIQYF. The CDR3 nucleotides read TGTGCCAGCAGTTACCGTCTTGGACAACCCTCTAAGGAGAACATTCAGTACTTC.